Listed here are 22 T cell receptor beta chains from one sample, sequenced in a study of T cells in Graves' hyperthyroidism and ophthalmopathy. TCR beta CDR3 region amplification was performed from RNA transcripts. In the first-round RT-PCR of the TCR CDR3, the HTBI primer set was used. A single record per CDR3 protein comes from TCRdb applying MiXCR to the multiplex PCR reads. The sample includes hundreds of thousands of distinct CDR3 sequences, around 14% of them seen just once. Specimen: blood. The receptor source for this set is a woman younger than 45 with Graves' hyperthyroidism that later progressed to Graves' ophthalmopathy.

About this clonotype itself: Since a much larger clone is just one base distant, this may be a read error. The chain uses TRBV20-1 and TRBJ2-5; D is perhaps TRBD1 (6 bases). Germline V CDR1 and CDR2: DFQATT, SNEGSKA (reference sequence). CDR3 length: 17 residues. V was trimmed by 0 bases and J by 4 bases, leaving 21 bases between them. CDR3 coding DNA: TGCAGTGCTAGAGATCCTGAGGGTAGCAGGGGACGAGAGACCCAGTACTTC. This translates into CSARDPEGSRGRETQYF.

Ten or more counts support this clonotype. V usage is TRBV7-2 and J usage is TRBJ2-7; D is possibly TRBD1 (6 bases). Trimming stripped 1 base from V and 6 bases from J, with 13 bases between. There are 14 residues in the CDR3. Germline V gene lookup returns CDR1 SGHTA and CDR2 FQGNSA. The DNA for the CDR3 is TGTGCCAGCAGCTTAGTCAGGGGAAAGGGCGAGCAGTACTTC. Its protein is CASSLVRGKGEQYF.

This clonotype was counted many times. V gene TRBV15 combines with J gene TRBJ2-3; the D gene is possibly TRBD1 (5 bases). The CDR3 sequence is 14 residues long. Germline assignment: CDR1 LNHNV and CDR2 YYDKDF (reference sequence). The ends were cut back, 6 bases at V and 4 bases at J, with 14 bases in the middle. The CDR3 bases are TGTGCCACCAGGCTCAGGGAAAGGCCAGATACGCAGTATTTT. It encodes CATRLRERPDTQYF. The full variable domain, in which reference TRBV15 and TRBJ2-3 provide the parts outside the CDR3, is DAMVIQNPRYQVTQFGKPVTLSCSQTLNHNVMYWYQQKSSQAPKLLFHYYDKDFNNEADTPDNFQSRRPNTSFCFLDIRSPGLGDTAMYLCATRLRERPDTQYFGPGTRLTVL.

This clonotype has more than one count but fewer than ten. This chain links TRBV11-2 with TRBJ2-1, with D perhaps TRBD2 (5 bases). The CDR3 length is 14 residues. Trimming shortened V by 0 bases and J by 5 bases, and 8 bases separated the two germline ends. CDR1 SGHAT and CDR2 FQNNGV come from the germline V gene. The CDR3 sequence is CASSLDGVDNEQFF. The CDR3 nucleotides are TGTGCCAGCAGCTTAGACGGGGTAGACAATGAGCAGTTCTTC.

This clonotype was recorded at least ten times. The chain links TRBV10-3 to TRBJ2-7, with D tentatively TRBD1 or TRBD2 (5 bases each). Germline-derived CDR1 and CDR2 are ENHRY and SYGVKD. This CDR3 has 13 amino acids. The germline V and J ends were trimmed by 6 bases and 3 bases, with 12 bases remaining between them. As DNA, the CDR3 is TGTGCCATCAGCGGGACGGAGGACTACGAGCAGTACTTC. It is translated as CAISGTEDYEQYF.

The chain carries TRBV20-1 and TRBJ1-6; 8 nucleotides match TRBD1. CDR1 is DFQATT and CDR2 is SNEGSKA in the germline V gene (reference sequence). With 2 bases clipped from V and 11 bases from J, the junction kept 8 bases outside the gene matches. The CDR3 spans 14 residues. For the CDR3, the DNA is TGCAGTGCTAGATCGGCGACAGGGGTTCCACCCCTCCACTTT. Translation: CSARSATGVPPLHF.

At least ten counts were recorded for this clonotype. V gene TRBV6-1 combines with J gene TRBJ2-1; D not resolved. The CDR3 is 15 residues long. Looked up from germline, CDR1 is MNHNS and CDR2 is SASEGT. Between the trimmed V and J ends, which lost 3 bases and 0 bases, there was a span of 9 bases. CDR3: CASSEAVRSYNEQFF. For the CDR3, the DNA is TGTGCCAGCAGTGAGGCAGTCCGCTCCTACAATGAGCAGTTCTTC.

This clonotype was recorded many times. The gene calls are TRBV20-1 and TRBJ2-7; a weak D match, TRBD1 (6 bases). Trimming removed 0 bases from V and 0 bases from J, with 12 bases in between. Looked up from germline, CDR1 is DFQATT and CDR2 is SNEGSKA (reference sequence). CDR3 length equals 15 residues. CDR3 DNA sequence: TGCAGTGCTAGAGACCGGGACACTTACTCCTACGAGCAGTACTTC. This encodes CSARDRDTYSYEQYF.

This clonotype was counted a few times. V gene TRBV7-9 combines with J gene TRBJ1-4; D possibly corresponds to TRBD1 (6 bases). Germline V CDR1 and CDR2: SEHNR, FQNEAQ (reference sequence). This CDR3 region has 13 residues. V lost 5 bases, J lost 8 bases, and 12 bases lay in between. The chain's CDR3 is CASSPQGLEKLFF. In nucleotides, the CDR3 is TGTGCCAGCAGCCCACAGGGATTGGAAAAACTGTTTTTT.

CDR3 loop: CASSFGLAFEAFF. In DNA, the CDR3 is TGTGCCAGCAGCTTTGGACTTGCGTTTGAAGCTTTCTTT. This sequence joins TRBV7-9 and TRBJ1-1; the D is unclear. Trimming stripped 3 bases from V and 7 bases from J, with 12 bases between. Germline V gene data show CDR1 as SEHNR and CDR2 as FQNEAQ (reference sequence). CDR3 length: 13 residues.

This clonotype was seen at least ten times. This chain links TRBV28 with TRBJ1-1; no clear D gene. Germline CDR1 and CDR2: MDHEN and SYDVKM. The CDR3 spans 14 residues. V gave up 3 bases and J gave up 1 base, with 9 bases separating them. The CDR3 spells CASSLRAGNTEAFF. The CDR3 DNA follows: TGTGCCAGCAGTTTGAGGGCAGGGAACACTGAAGCTTTCTTT.

In its sample, this clonotype was seen many times. The chain has TRBV6-1 and TRBJ2-2; D remains ambiguous. Germline V gene sequence: CDR1 MNHNS, CDR2 SASEGT. The ends were cut back, 1 base at V and 4 bases at J, with 7 bases in the middle. CDR3 length: 14 residues. The CDR3 here is CASSEGALTGELFF. In nucleotides, the CDR3 is TGTGCCAGCAGTGAAGGGGCCCTCACCGGGGAGCTGTTTTTT.

Notes on this clonotype: A much more abundant neighbour one base away suggests this may be a read error. The chain is built from TRBV29-1 and TRBJ1-5; D ambiguous. Germline V gene sequence: CDR1 SQVTM, CDR2 ANQGSEA. The CDR3 spans 13 residues. The CDR3 region has the DNA TGCAGGGTTGAGAGGGTGCCCGGGCAGCCCCAGCATTTT. Its translation: CRVERVPGQPQHF.

This chain links TRBV9 with TRBJ2-2; 8 nucleotides line up with TRBD1. J gave up 5 bases and V 3 bases, and 9 bases lay outside the gene matches. Germline CDR1 reads SGDLS; CDR2 reads YYNGEE. The CDR3 sequence is 16 residues long. This chain's CDR3 is CASSATGQAGTGELFF. The CDR3 DNA follows: TGTGCCAGCAGCGCCACGGGACAGGCGGGGACCGGGGAGCTGTTTTTT.

This clonotype was counted at least ten times. The rearrangement uses TRBV6-1 and TRBJ1-1; perhaps TRBD1 as D (5 bases). The V gene lost 7 bases and the J gene lost 6 bases, with 24 bases spanning the gap. The germline V gene has CDR1 MNHNS and CDR2 SASEGT. The CDR3 length is 16 residues. As DNA, the CDR3 is TGTGCCAGCATATATCGATTGGGGACGGATCATCCTGAAGCTTTCTTT. It encodes CASIYRLGTDHPEAFF.

Many counts were recorded for this clonotype. J is TRBJ2-1 and V is TRBV30; TRBD2 aligns across 10 bases. J was trimmed by 4 bases and V by 0 bases; bases with no gene match: 3. Germline lookup yields CDR1 GTSNPN and CDR2 SVGIG (reference sequence). CDR3 length: 15 amino acids. The CDR3 sequence is CAWSVGLAAYNEQFF. The CDR3 DNA is TGTGCCTGGAGTGTCGGACTAGCGGCTTACAATGAGCAGTTCTTC.

Many counts were recorded for this clonotype. The chain uses TRBV20-1 and TRBJ2-1, with TRBD2 identical over 9 bases. This CDR3 contains 16 residues. Germline V lookup: CDR1 DFQATT, CDR2 SNEGSKA (reference sequence). After removal of 0 bases from V and 8 bases from J, the junction contained 11 bases not matched to a gene. DNA for the CDR3: TGCAGTGCTAGAGATAGGCTAGCGGGATTCGCGGATGAGCAGTTCTTC. Amino acid sequence: CSARDRLAGFADEQFF.

CDR3 in amino acids: CASSLDTGNGYNEQFF. CDR3 DNA: TGCGCCAGCAGCTTGGATACGGGAAATGGCTACAATGAGCAGTTCTTC. The V call is TRBV5-1, the J call TRBJ2-1, with D tentatively TRBD2 (5 bases). The CDR3 has 16 amino acids. Germline V CDR1 and CDR2: SGHRS, YFSETQ. V dropped 0 bases and J dropped 3 bases, with 13 bases sitting between them.

This clonotype was counted a few times. The CDR3 coding sequence is TGCGCCAGTGGGGTCGTGGGGGGGTCTCAGCCCCAGCATTTT. Translating gives CASGVVGGSQPQHF. This chain links TRBV4-1 with TRBJ1-5, with a tentative D call TRBD1 (5 bases). Trimming took 9 bases from V and 6 from J, leaving 18 bases between them. This CDR3 comprises 14 residues. The germline V gene encodes CDR1 MGHRA and CDR2 YSYEKL.

This clonotype has at least ten counts. The V call is TRBV28, the J call TRBJ1-3; the D is unclear. Trimming left V 6 bases short and J 0 bases short, with 12 bases between. CDR1 is MDHEN and CDR2 is SYDVKM in the germline V gene. The length of the CDR3 is 15 residues. The CDR3 DNA sequence: TGTGCCAGCAGCCCACCGATCTACTCTGGAAACACCATATATTTT. Its protein is CASSPPIYSGNTIYF.

This sequence joins TRBV4-2 and TRBJ2-1; D is ambiguous. Germline V lookup: CDR1 LGHNA, CDR2 YNFKEQ. The CDR3 contains 12 residues. Trimming removed 1 base from V and 4 bases from J, with 2 bases in between. CDR3 DNA: TGTGCCAGCAGCCAAGCTTACAATGAGCAGTTCTTC. This encodes CASSQAYNEQFF.

This clonotype came up many times. The V and J genes are TRBV12-3 or TRBV12-4 and TRBJ2-3; D is undetermined. The CDR3 is 15 amino acids. V dropped 6 bases and J dropped 5 bases, with 18 bases sitting between them. CDR3 amino acids: CASSGAILWGDTQYF. For the CDR3, the DNA is TGTGCCAGCAGCGGAGCGATTCTATGGGGAGATACGCAGTATTTT.